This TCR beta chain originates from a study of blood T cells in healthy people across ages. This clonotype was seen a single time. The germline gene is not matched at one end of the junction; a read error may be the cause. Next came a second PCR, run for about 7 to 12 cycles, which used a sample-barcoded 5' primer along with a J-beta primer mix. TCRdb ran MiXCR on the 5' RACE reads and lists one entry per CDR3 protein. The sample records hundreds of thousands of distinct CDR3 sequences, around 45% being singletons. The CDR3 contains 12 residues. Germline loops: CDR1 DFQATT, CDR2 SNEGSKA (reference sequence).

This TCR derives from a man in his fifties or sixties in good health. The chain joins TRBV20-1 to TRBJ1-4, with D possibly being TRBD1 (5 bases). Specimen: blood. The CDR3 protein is CSAPGPDEELFF. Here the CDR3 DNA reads TGCAGTGCGCCGGGACCGGATGAAGAACTGTTTTTT.